A selection of T cell receptor beta chains follows, all from one sample in a study of T cells in localized non-small cell lung cancer. TCRdb keeps only in-frame clones here, not all; method: immunoSEQ multiplex PCR. The sample lists 2,000 to 3,000 clones; approximately 32% were seen once. The sequences come from lung tumor tissue, collected before any cancer treatment. The receptors come from a female donor at least 60 years old with stage II squamous cell lung carcinoma. Both conserved end residues are part of each CDR3. D genes are given only for firm matches. Not every row has a clone size; where given, it reads once, few, many or a size class.

CDR3 DNA | CDR3 protein | V gene | D gene | clone size | J gene
TGTGCCAGCAGTGAAGCGGTCCGCGGAACGGGCTACACCTTC | CASSEAVRGTGYTF | TRBV6-1 | - | few | TRBJ1-2
TGTGCCAGCAGTACCCCTGATGGCGGTCTCTCCTACGAGCAGTACTTC | CASSTPDGGLSYEQYF | TRBV6-4 | - | - | TRBJ2-7
TGTGCCAGCAGCCTAACTAGCGGGGGGGCATCGGATACGCAGTATTTT | CASSLTSGGASDTQYF | TRBV11-3 | TRBD2 | - | TRBJ2-3
TGTGCCAGCAGTTACCCTGCACAGCGGGGGACTGAAGCTTTCTTT | CASSYPAQRGTEAFF | TRBV6-7 | - | few | TRBJ1-1
TGTGCCAGCAGCCCCCTAGGTAGGAGGGAGCTGTTTTTT | CASSPLGRRELFF | TRBV6-8 | - | - | TRBJ2-2
TGTGCCAGCAGCGGAGGGACAGGGGGAGTCAAAAACATTCAGTACTTC | CASSGGTGGVKNIQYF | TRBV11-3 | TRBD1 | few | TRBJ2-4
TGTGCCAGCAGCTTAGAGCGGGGAAGCTCCTACGAGCAGTACTTC | CASSLERGSSYEQYF | TRBV11-3 | - | medium-sized | TRBJ2-7
TGTGCCAGCAGCGTAGTGGCTAGCGGGGGGCCCGGCGCAGATACGCAGTATTTT | CASSVVASGGPGADTQYF | TRBV9 | TRBD2 | - | TRBJ2-3
TGTGCCAGCAGCTTGTTGGCGGGGGGTCAAGAGACCCAGTACTTC | CASSLLAGGQETQYF | TRBV11-3 | TRBD2 | - | TRBJ2-5
TGCAGCGTTGAAGTTAGAGGGTCCGATGGCTACACCTTC | CSVEVRGSDGYTF | TRBV29-1 | - | - | TRBJ1-2